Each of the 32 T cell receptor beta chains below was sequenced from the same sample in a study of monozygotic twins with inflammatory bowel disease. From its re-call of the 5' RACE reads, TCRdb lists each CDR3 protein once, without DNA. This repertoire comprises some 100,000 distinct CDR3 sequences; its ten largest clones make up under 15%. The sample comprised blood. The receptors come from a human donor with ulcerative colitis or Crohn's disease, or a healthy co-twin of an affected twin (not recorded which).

CDR3 protein: CSAGGSTSTDTQYF. This chain joins TRBV29-1 and TRBJ2-3; TCRdb lists TRBD2, though no DNA is available to test this call. In germline, CDR1 is SQVTM, CDR2 ANQGSEA. This CDR3 has 14 residues.

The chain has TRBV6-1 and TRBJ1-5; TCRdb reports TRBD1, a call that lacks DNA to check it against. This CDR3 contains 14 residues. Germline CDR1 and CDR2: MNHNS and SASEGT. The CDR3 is CASSESGGGQPQHF.

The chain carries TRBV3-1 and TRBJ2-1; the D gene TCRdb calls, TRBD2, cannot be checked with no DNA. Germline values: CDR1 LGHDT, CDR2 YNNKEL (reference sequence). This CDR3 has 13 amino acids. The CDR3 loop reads CASSPRTSDEQFF.

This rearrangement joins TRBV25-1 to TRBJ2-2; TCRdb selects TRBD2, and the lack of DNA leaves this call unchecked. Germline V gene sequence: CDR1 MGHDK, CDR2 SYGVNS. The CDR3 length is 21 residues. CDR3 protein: CASSGLLGLAGEVTNTGELFF.

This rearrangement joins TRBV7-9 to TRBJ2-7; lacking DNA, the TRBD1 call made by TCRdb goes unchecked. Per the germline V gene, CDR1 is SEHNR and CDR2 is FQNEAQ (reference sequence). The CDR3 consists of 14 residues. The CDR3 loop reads CASSPTRDSYEQYF.

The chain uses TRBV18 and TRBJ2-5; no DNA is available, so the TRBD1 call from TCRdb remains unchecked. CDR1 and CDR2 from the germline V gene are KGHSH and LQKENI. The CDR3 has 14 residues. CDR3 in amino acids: CASSPHRDSKTQYF. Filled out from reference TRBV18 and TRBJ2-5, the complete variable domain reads NAGVMQNPRHLVRRRGQEARLRCSPMKGHSHVYWYRQLPEEGLKFMVYLQKENIIDESGMPKERFSAEFPKEGPSILRIQQVVRGDSAAYFCASSPHRDSKTQYFGPGTRLLVL.

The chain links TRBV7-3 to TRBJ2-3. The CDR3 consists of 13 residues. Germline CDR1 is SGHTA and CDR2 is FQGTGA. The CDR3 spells CASSSSHPDTQYF.

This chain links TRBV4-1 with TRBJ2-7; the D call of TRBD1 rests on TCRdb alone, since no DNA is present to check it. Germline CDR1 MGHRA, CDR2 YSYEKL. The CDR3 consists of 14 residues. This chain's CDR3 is CASSPGQEVHEQYF.

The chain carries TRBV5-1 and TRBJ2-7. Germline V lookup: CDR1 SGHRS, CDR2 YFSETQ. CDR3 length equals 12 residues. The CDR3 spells CASNGEGYEQYF.

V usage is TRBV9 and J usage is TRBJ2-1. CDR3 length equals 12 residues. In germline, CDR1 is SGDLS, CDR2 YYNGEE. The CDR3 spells CASSVAAGEQFF.

The CDR3 sequence: CASSYLQENTEAFF. The rearrangement uses TRBV5-1 and TRBJ1-1; TCRdb names TRBD1, which stays unverified in the absence of DNA. Germline V gives CDR1 SGHRS, CDR2 YFSETQ. The CDR3 covers 14 residues.

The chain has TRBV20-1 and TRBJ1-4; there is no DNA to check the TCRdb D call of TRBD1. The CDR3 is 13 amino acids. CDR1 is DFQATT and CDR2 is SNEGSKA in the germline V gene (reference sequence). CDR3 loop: CSANRGLNEKLFF.

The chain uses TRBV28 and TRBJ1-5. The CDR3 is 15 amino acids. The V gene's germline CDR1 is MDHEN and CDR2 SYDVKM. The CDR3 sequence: CASSQTTDSNQPQHF.

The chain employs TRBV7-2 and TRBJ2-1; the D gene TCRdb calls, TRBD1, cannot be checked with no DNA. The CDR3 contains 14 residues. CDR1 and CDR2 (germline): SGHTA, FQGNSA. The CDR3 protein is CASSLDRGNNEQFF.

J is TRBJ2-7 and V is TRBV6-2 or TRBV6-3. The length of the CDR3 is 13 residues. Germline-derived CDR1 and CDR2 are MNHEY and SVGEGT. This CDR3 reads CASSYESHGEQYF.

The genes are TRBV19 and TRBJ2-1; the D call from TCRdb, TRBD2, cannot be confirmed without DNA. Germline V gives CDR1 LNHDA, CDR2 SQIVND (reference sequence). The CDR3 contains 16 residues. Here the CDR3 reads CASSRTGLAAYNEQFF.

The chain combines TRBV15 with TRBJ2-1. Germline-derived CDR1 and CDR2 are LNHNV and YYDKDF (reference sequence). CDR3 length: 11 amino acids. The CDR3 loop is CATSREDEQFF.

The CDR3 sequence: CSASQGTNEKLFF. The chain links TRBV20-1 to TRBJ1-4; absent DNA, TCRdb's TRBD1 call cannot be checked. The CDR3 loop spans 13 amino acids. Germline V gene data show CDR1 as DFQATT and CDR2 as SNEGSKA (reference sequence).

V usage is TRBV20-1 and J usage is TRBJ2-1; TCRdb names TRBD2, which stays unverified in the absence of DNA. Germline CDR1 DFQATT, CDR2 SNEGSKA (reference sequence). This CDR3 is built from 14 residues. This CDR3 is CSARASGRRNEQFF.

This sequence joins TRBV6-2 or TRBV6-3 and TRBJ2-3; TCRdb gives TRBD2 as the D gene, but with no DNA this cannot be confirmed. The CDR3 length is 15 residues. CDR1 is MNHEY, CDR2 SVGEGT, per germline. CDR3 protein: CASSSSTSGIDTQYF.

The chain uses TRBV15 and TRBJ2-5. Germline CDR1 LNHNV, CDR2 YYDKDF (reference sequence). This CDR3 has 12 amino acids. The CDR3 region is CATSLERETQYF.

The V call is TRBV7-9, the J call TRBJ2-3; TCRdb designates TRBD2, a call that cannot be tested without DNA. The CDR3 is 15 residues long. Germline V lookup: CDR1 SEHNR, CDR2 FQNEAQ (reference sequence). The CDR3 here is CASRGGPRGTDTQYF.

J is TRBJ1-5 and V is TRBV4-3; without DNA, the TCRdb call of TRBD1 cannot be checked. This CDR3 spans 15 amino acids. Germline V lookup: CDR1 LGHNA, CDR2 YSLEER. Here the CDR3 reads CASSQETTGYQPQHF.

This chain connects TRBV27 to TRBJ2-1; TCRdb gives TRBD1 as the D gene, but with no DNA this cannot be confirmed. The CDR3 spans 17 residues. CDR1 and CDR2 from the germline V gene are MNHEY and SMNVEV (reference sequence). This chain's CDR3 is CASSAMGGGNLGDEQFF.

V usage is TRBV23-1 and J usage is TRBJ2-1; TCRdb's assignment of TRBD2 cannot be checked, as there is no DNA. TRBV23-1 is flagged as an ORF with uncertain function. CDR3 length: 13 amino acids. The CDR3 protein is CGEEPPGVNEQFF.

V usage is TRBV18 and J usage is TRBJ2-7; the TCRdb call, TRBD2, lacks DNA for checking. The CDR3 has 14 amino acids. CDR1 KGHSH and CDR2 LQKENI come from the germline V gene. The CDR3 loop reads CASSLEGRVYEQYF.

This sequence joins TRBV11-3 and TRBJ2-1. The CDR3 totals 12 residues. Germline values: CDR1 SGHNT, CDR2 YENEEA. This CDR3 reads CASSLEGHEQFF.

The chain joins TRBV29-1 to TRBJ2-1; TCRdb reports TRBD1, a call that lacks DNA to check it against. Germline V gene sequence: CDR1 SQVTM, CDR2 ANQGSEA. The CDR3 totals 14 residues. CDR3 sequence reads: CSADRGISYNEQFF.

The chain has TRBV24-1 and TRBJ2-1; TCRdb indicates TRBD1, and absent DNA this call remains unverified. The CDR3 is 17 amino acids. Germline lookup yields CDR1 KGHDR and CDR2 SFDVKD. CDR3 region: CATSDSAGARSYNEQFF.

CDR3 residues: CASRDRGRETKNIQYF. The gene calls are TRBV19 and TRBJ2-4; TCRdb's D gene call, TRBD1, goes unchecked for lack of DNA. There are 16 residues in the CDR3. Germline V gene sequence: CDR1 LNHDA, CDR2 SQIVND (reference sequence).

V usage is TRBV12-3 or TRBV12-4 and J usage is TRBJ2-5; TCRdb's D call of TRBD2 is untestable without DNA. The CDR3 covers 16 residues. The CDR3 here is CASTPPTSGVQETQYF.

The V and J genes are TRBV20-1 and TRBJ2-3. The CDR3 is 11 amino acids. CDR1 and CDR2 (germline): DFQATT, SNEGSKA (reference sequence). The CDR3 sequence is CSARLSDTQYF.